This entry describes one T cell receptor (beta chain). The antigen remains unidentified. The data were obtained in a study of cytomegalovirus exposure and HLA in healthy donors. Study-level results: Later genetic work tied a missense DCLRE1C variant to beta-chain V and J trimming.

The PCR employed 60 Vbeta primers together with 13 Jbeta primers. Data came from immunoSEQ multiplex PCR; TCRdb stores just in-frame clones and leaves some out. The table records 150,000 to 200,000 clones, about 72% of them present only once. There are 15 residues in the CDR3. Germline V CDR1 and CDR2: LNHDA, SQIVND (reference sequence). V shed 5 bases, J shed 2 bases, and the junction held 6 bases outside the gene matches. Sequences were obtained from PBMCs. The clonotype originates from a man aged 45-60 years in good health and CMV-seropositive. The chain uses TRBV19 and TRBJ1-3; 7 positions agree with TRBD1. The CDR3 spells CASSVRDSPGNTIYF. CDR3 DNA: TGTGCCAGTAGTGTCCGGGACAGCCCTGGAAACACCATATATTTT.